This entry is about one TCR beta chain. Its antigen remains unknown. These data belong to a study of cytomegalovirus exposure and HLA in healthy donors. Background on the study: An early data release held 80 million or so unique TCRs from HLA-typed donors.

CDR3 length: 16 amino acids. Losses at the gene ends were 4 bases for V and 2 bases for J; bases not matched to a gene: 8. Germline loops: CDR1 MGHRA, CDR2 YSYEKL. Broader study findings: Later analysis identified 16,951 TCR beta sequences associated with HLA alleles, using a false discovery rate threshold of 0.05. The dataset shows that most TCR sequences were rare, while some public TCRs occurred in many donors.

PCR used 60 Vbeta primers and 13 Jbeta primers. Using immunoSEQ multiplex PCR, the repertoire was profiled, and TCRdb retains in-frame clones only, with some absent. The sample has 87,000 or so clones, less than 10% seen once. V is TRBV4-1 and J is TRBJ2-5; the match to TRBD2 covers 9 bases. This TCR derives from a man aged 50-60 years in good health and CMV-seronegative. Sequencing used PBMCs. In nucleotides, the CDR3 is TGCGCCAGCAGCCGTAACAAGCTAGCGGGACAAGAGACCCAGTACTTC. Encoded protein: CASSRNKLAGQETQYF.